Presented here are 28 T cell receptor beta chains from one specimen sequenced in a study of graft-versus-host responses after intestinal transplantation. Profiled with immunoSEQ multiplex PCR; TCRdb holds only in-frame clones, not every one. The sample lists approximately 63,000 clones; around 93% were seen once. These receptors are not linked to any known antigen. The sequencing here drew on unstimulated CD4+ T cells sorted from spleen or lymph node cells, taken before transplant. These receptors all stem from a human donor who was the organ donor for an intestinal transplant.

In this sample, this clone turned up once. CDR3 nucleotides: TGCGCCAAATTCCGGGACAGGGGGCGAAGGACCGGGGAGCTGTTTTTT. Translating gives CAKFRDRGRRTGELFF. The chain combines TRBV5-1 with TRBJ2-2; TRBD1 matches 12 bases. CDR1 is SGHRS and CDR2 is YFSETQ in the germline V gene. CDR3 length: 16 amino acids. With 9 bases clipped from V and 5 bases from J, the junction kept 11 bases outside the gene matches. The full variable domain, with the rest looked up from reference TRBV5-1 and TRBJ2-2, is KAGVTQTPRYLIKTRGQQVTLSCSPISGHRSVSWYQQTPGQGLQFLFEYFSETQRNKGNFPGRFSGRQFSNSRSEMNVSTLELGDSALYLCAKFRDRGRRTGELFFGEGSRLTVL.

This sequence joins TRBV5-4 and TRBJ1-3, with a weak D call TRBD1 (5 bases). The V and J ends lost 2 bases and 4 bases respectively, with 16 bases between them. This CDR3 has 16 residues. Germline V gives CDR1 SGHNT, CDR2 YYREEE (reference sequence). The CDR3 sequence is CASSFDPGQLGNTIYF. CDR3 nucleotide sequence: TGTGCCAGCAGCTTCGATCCGGGGCAGCTAGGAAACACCATATATTTT.

The chain is built from TRBV15 and TRBJ2-5; maybe TRBD1 (6 bases). Gene TRBJ2-7 matches the end of the DNA better, so the J call may be wrong. The CDR3 extends over 15 amino acids. Germline V gives CDR1 LNHNV, CDR2 YYDKDF (reference sequence). The DNA for the CDR3 is TGTGCCACCAGCAGAGAGGGTAGGGGGTGGTACGAGCAGTACTTC. Translated, it gives CATSREGRGWYEQYF.

The chain recombines TRBV4-2 with TRBJ2-7; 10 nucleotides match TRBD2. Germline CDR1 reads LGHNA; CDR2 reads YNFKEQ. After removal of 1 base from V and 0 bases from J, the junction contained 12 bases not matched to a gene. This CDR3 is built from 19 residues. CDR3 in DNA: TGTGCCAGCAGCCAAGGTCGCAGCGGGGGGGCACCATCCTCCTACGAGCAGTACTTC. Translating gives CASSQGRSGGAPSSYEQYF.

The chain is built from TRBV4-1 and TRBJ2-1; 10 positions agree with TRBD1. CDR1 MGHRA and CDR2 YSYEKL come from the germline V gene. Trimming cost V 1 base and J 0 bases; bases outside gene matches: 6. The CDR3 has 18 amino acids. The CDR3 coding sequence is TGCGCCAGCAGCCAAGTTGGGACAGGGGTCACCTCCTACAATGAGCAGTTCTTC. This translates into CASSQVGTGVTSYNEQFF.

With respect to this clone: The junction shows a germline mismatch at one end, possibly a read error. The rearrangement links TRBV7-9 to TRBJ2-7; the D gene is possibly TRBD2 (6 bases). This CDR3 is built from 12 residues. The V gene's germline CDR1 is SEHNR and CDR2 FQNEAQ (reference sequence). As DNA, the CDR3 is TGTGCCAGCAGCTTAGCGCGGGACTCCCTTTGCTTC. As protein: CASSLARDSLCF.

This chain connects TRBV18 to TRBJ1-3; TRBD1 might be the D (6 bases). V lost 6 bases to trimming and J lost 0 bases, with 6 bases between them. Germline loops: CDR1 KGHSH, CDR2 LQKENI. This CDR3 is built from 13 residues. CDR3 residues: CASSGHSGNTIYF. For the CDR3, the DNA is TGTGCCAGCTCGGGACACTCTGGAAACACCATATATTTT.

The rearrangement links TRBV10-3 to TRBJ1-5; TRBD1 matches 7 bases. V lost 6 bases to trimming and J lost 5 bases; unmatched junction nucleotides: 4. This CDR3 spans 13 amino acids. CDR1 is ENHRY, CDR2 SYGVKD, per germline. The CDR3 DNA reads TGTGCCATCAGGGGCAGGGGGGATCAGCCCCAGCATTTT. It specifies CAIRGRGDQPQHF.

The J gene is TRBJ2-2, the V gene TRBV2, with TRBD2 identical over 10 bases. J lost 4 bases, V lost 7 bases, and 6 bases had no gene match. CDR3 length: 15 amino acids. The V gene's germline CDR1 is SNHLY and CDR2 FYNNEI. The CDR3 sequence: CASKLASGGTGELFF. CDR3 nucleotides: TGTGCCAGCAAGTTGGCTAGCGGGGGCACCGGGGAGCTGTTTTTT.

The V call is TRBV5-6, the J call TRBJ2-1; 7 bases map to TRBD2. V was clipped by 1 base and J by 7 bases; unmatched bases: 8. The CDR3 is 15 residues long. Per the germline V gene, CDR1 is SGHDT and CDR2 is YYEEEE. The CDR3 here is CASSLRGLVRNEQFF. CDR3 DNA: TGTGCCAGCAGCTTGCGTGGACTAGTGAGGAATGAGCAGTTCTTC.

This sequence joins TRBV19 and TRBJ1-6, with 7 bases identical to TRBD1. Germline values: CDR1 LNHDA, CDR2 SQIVND (reference sequence). J gave up 7 bases and V 3 bases, and 6 bases lay outside the gene matches. This CDR3 contains 15 residues. This CDR3 reads CASSINRGYNSPLHF. CDR3 nucleotide sequence: TGTGCCAGTAGTATTAACAGGGGATACAATTCACCCCTCCACTTT.

The genes are TRBV5-1 and TRBJ2-1; either TRBD1 or TRBD2 may fit D (6 bases each). V dropped 4 bases and J dropped 2 bases, with 13 bases sitting between them. CDR1 and CDR2 from the germline V gene are SGHRS and YFSETQ. This CDR3 is built from 15 residues. The CDR3 DNA is TGCGCCAGCAGCGCGGGACAAACCACCTACAATGAGCAGTTCTTC. Protein product: CASSAGQTTYNEQFF.

This sequence joins TRBV4-1 and TRBJ1-2; 7 bases agree with TRBD1. Germline V gene sequence: CDR1 MGHRA, CDR2 YSYEKL. Trimming took 2 bases from V and 2 from J; bases not matched to a gene: 5. CDR3 size: 15 residues. CDR3 nucleotides: TGCGCCAGCAGCCAACTCTCGACAGGGAACTATGGCTACACCTTC. Protein: CASSQLSTGNYGYTF.

The chain recombines TRBV5-4 with TRBJ1-4; a weak D match, TRBD1 (5 bases). Germline-derived CDR1 and CDR2 are SGHNT and YYREEE (reference sequence). The CDR3 runs to 15 residues. With 0 bases removed from V and 2 bases from J, the gap between germline ends came to 8 bases. The CDR3 DNA reads as TGTGCCAGCAGCTTGGGGGGGACGACTAATGAAAAACTGTTTTTT. It encodes CASSLGGTTNEKLFF.

The chain couples TRBV5-1 to TRBJ2-2; TRBD2 agrees at 7 bases. This CDR3 has 15 amino acids. J lost 6 bases, V lost 1 base, and 6 bases had no gene match. Germline assignment: CDR1 SGHRS and CDR2 YFSETQ. CDR3 in amino acids: CASSLRAGVAGELFF. The CDR3 DNA sequence: TGCGCCAGCAGCTTGAGGGCGGGAGTAGCCGGGGAGCTGTTTTTT.

The chain uses TRBV6-1 and TRBJ2-5; TRBD1 aligns across 7 bases. This CDR3 spans 13 amino acids. Germline V gene sequence: CDR1 MNHNS, CDR2 SASEGT. V lost 7 bases, J lost 3 bases, and 5 bases stayed unmatched. CDR3 DNA sequence: TGTGCCAGCAAGGTGACAGGGAAAGAGACCCAGTACTTC. This encodes CASKVTGKETQYF.

The chain is built from TRBV10-3 and TRBJ2-5; 10 nucleotides align to TRBD2. This CDR3 region has 16 residues. CDR1 is ENHRY and CDR2 is SYGVKD in the germline V gene. Germline trimming cut 4 bases from V and 1 base from J; bases unmatched to any gene: 6. CDR3 in DNA: TGTGCCATCAGTGTCGGTAGCGGGGGGATCCAAGAGACCCAGTACTTC. Translated: CAISVGSGGIQETQYF.

J is TRBJ2-5 and V is TRBV19; 8 bases are shared with TRBD2. The closer fit of TRBJ2-7 to the DNA end suggests the J call may be wrong. This CDR3 comprises 15 residues. Germline V gene lookup returns CDR1 LNHDA and CDR2 SQIVND (reference sequence). The CDR3 region is CASRRSGGRSYEQYF. In DNA form, the CDR3 reads TGTGCCAGTAGGAGGAGCGGGGGAAGGTCCTACGAGCAGTACTTC.

The chain employs TRBV5-4 and TRBJ2-1, with TRBD1 matching 7 bases. The germline V gene has CDR1 SGHNT and CDR2 YYREEE (reference sequence). Trimming took 4 bases from V and 2 from J; bases not matched to a gene: 6. The CDR3 has 15 amino acids. The CDR3 reads CASSPDREPYNEQFF. CDR3 coding DNA: TGTGCCAGCAGCCCAGACAGGGAGCCCTACAATGAGCAGTTCTTC.

The V gene is TRBV4-2, the J gene TRBJ1-2; the D is unclear. Germline CDR1 is LGHNA and CDR2 is YNFKEQ. The V and J ends lost 0 bases and 6 bases respectively, with 5 bases between them. The CDR3 spans 12 residues. The CDR3 spells CASSQDQDGYTF. DNA of the CDR3: TGTGCCAGCAGCCAAGATCAAGATGGCTACACCTTC.

The chain recombines TRBV7-2 with TRBJ2-1; D might be TRBD2 (5 bases). CDR1 is SGHTA and CDR2 is FQGNSA in the germline V gene. Trimming left V 1 base short and J 3 bases short, with 7 bases between. This CDR3 is 14 amino acids long. The CDR3 bases are TGTGCCAGCAGCTTAGGGACTGGCTACAATGAGCAGTTCTTC. Amino acid sequence: CASSLGTGYNEQFF.

The rearrangement joins TRBV19 to TRBJ1-2; 7 bases are a match to TRBD1. Germline V gives CDR1 LNHDA, CDR2 SQIVND (reference sequence). CDR3 length: 12 residues. The junction had 0 bases not matched to a gene; V was cut back by 6 bases and J by 2 bases. The CDR3 nucleotides are TGTGCCAGTAGACAGGGGAACTATGGCTACACCTTC. Amino acid sequence: CASRQGNYGYTF.

The rearrangement uses TRBV28 and TRBJ1-2; no reliable D call. Germline V lookup: CDR1 MDHEN, CDR2 SYDVKM. The CDR3 has 12 residues. V dropped 6 bases and J dropped 0 bases, with 5 bases sitting between them. CDR3 DNA sequence: TGTGCCAGCAGCGGGCCTAACTATGGCTACACCTTC. Translated: CASSGPNYGYTF.

This chain connects TRBV4-2 to TRBJ2-7; possible D gene TRBD1, 5 bases. Germline V gene lookup returns CDR1 LGHNA and CDR2 YNFKEQ. The CDR3 length is 16 residues. The germline V and J ends were trimmed by 4 bases and 3 bases, with 19 bases remaining between them. CDR3 region: CASSPQVGVPYYEQYF. The CDR3 DNA reads as TGTGCCAGCAGCCCCCAGGTAGGGGTCCCCTACTACGAGCAGTACTTC.

The genes are TRBV5-1 and TRBJ2-3; the match to TRBD2 covers 12 bases. The junction had 2 bases not matched to a gene; V was cut back by 4 bases and J by 5 bases. The CDR3 contains 14 residues. Germline CDR1 SGHRS, CDR2 YFSETQ. The CDR3 nucleotides are TGCGCCAGCAGCGGGACTAGCGGGCAAGATACGCAGTATTTT. It codes for CASSGTSGQDTQYF.

The genes are TRBV4-2 and TRBJ2-3, with 10 bases matching TRBD2. Per germline, CDR1 LGHNA and CDR2 YNFKEQ. The CDR3 sequence is 17 residues long. Trimming at V came to 4 bases and at J to 0 bases, leaving 7 bases not matched to a gene. In DNA, the CDR3 is TGTGCCAGCAGCCCCCAGCGGGGGGGCCGGAGCACAGATACGCAGTATTTT. Translated: CASSPQRGGRSTDTQYF.

This chain connects TRBV9 to TRBJ1-4; 7 bases line up with TRBD1. Per the germline V gene, CDR1 is SGDLS and CDR2 is YYNGEE. This CDR3 region has 15 residues. With 4 bases clipped from V and 6 bases from J, the junction kept 9 bases outside the gene matches. The CDR3 region has the DNA TGTGCCAGCAGCCCTCGGACAGGCGGGGATGAAAAACTGTTTTTT. Amino acids: CASSPRTGGDEKLFF.

The chain is built from TRBV6-1 and TRBJ1-4; TRBD1 is a possible D gene (5 bases). Germline CDR1 MNHNS, CDR2 SASEGT. This CDR3 spans 13 amino acids. Trimming shortened V by 4 bases and J by 7 bases, and 10 bases separated the two germline ends. CDR3 loop: CASSVLGGEKLFF. The CDR3 DNA is TGTGCCAGCAGTGTTCTCGGGGGTGAAAAACTGTTTTTT.